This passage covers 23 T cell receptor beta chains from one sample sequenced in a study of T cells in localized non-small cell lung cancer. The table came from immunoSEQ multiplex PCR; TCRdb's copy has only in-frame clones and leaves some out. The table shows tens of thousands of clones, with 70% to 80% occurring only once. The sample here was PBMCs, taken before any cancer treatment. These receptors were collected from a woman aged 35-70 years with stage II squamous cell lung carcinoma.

CDR3 DNA: TGTGCCAGCAGTTTAGGGGGTTATGGCGGATACGAGCAGTACGTC. It codes for CASSLGGYGGYEQYV. The chain uses TRBV28 and TRBJ2-7; the D call may be TRBD1 or TRBD2 (5 bases each). The CDR3 covers 15 residues. The V gene lost 2 bases and the J gene lost 4 bases, with 15 bases spanning the gap. Germline assignment: CDR1 MDHEN and CDR2 SYDVKM.

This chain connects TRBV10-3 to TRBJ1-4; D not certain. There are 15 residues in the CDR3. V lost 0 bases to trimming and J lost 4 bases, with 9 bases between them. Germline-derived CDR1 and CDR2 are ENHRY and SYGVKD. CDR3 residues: CAISESTRHNEKLFF. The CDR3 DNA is TGTGCCATCAGTGAGTCAACACGTCATAATGAAAAACTGTTTTTT.

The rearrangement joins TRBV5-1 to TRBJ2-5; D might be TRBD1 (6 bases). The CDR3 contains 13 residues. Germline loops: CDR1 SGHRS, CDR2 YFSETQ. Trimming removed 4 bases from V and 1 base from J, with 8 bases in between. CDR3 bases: TGCGCCAGCAGCCGGACAGTCCAAGAGACCCAGTACTTC. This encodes CASSRTVQETQYF.

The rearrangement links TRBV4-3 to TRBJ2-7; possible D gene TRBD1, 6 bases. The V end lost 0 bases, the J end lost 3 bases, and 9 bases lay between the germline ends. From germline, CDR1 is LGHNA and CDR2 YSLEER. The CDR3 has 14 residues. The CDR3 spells CASSQDLGGYEQYF. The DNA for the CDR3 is TGCGCCAGCAGCCAAGACTTAGGGGGCTACGAGCAGTACTTC.

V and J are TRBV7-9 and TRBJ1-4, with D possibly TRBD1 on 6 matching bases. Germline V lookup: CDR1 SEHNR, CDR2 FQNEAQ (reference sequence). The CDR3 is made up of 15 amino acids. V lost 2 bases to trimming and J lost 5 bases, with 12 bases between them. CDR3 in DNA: TGTGCCAGCAGCTTACCTACAGGGACCAATGAAAAACTGTTTTTT. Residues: CASSLPTGTNEKLFF. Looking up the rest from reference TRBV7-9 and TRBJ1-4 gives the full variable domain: DTGVSQNPRHKITKRGQNVTFRCDPISEHNRLYWYRQTLGQGPEFLTYFQNEAQLEKSRLLSDRFSAERPKGSFSTLEIQRTEQGDSAMYLCASSLPTGTNEKLFFGSGTQLSVL.

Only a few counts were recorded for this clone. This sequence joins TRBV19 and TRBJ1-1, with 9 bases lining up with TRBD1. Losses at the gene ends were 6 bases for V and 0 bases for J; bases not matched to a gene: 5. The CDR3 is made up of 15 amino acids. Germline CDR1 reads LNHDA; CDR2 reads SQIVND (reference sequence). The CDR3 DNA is TGTGCCAGTAGACAACAGGGGGCCTTGAACACTGAAGCTTTCTTT. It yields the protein CASRQQGALNTEAFF.

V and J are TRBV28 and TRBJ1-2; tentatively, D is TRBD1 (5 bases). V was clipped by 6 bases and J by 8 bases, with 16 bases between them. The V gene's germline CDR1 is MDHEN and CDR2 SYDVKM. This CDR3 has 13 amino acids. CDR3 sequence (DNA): TGTGCCAGCAGACGCCACGACAGTGGAGGCTACACCTTC. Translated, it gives CASRRHDSGGYTF.

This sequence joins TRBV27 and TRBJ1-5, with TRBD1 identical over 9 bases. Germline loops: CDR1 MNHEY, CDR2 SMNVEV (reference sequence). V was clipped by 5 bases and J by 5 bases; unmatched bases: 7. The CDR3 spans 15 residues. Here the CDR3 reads CASSPKTGGDQPQHF. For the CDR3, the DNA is TGTGCCAGCAGTCCGAAGACAGGGGGAGATCAGCCCCAGCATTTT.

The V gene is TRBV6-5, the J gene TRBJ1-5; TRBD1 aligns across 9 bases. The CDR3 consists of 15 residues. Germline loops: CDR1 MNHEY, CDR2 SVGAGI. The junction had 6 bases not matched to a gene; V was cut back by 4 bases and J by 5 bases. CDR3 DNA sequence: TGTGCCAGCAGTTCAGGACAGGGGTTGGATCAGCCCCAGCATTTT. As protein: CASSSGQGLDQPQHF.

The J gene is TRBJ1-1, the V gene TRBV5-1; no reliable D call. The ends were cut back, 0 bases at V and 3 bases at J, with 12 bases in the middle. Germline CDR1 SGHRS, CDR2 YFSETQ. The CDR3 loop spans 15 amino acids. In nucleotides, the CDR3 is TGCGCCAGCAGCTTGGTAACCGGGCTTGACACTGAAGCTTTCTTT. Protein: CASSLVTGLDTEAFF.

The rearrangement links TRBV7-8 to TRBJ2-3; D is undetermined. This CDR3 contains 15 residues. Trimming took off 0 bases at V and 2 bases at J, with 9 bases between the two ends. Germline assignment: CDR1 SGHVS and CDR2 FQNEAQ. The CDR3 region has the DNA TGTGCCAGCAGCTTAGCGGGTTTACTCACAGATACGCAGTATTTT. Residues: CASSLAGLLTDTQYF. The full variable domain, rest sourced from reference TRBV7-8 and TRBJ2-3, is GAGVSQSPRYKVAKRGQDVALRCDPISGHVSLFWYQQALGQGPEFLTYFQNEAQLDKSGLPSDRFFAERPEGSVSTLKIQRTQQEDSAVYLCASSLAGLLTDTQYFGPGTRLTVL.

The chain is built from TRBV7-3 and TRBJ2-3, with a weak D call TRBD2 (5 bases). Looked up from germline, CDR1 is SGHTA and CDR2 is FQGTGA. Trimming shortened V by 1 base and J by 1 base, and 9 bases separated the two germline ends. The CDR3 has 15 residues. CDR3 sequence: CASSLMGAGTDTQYF. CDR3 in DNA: TGTGCCAGCAGCTTAATGGGAGCGGGCACAGATACGCAGTATTTT.

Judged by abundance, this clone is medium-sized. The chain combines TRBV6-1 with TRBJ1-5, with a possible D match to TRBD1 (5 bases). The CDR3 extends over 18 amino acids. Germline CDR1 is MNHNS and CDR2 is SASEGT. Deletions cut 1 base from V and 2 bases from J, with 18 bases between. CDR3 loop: CASSEVGLGGDGNQPQHF. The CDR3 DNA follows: TGTGCCAGCAGTGAAGTGGGGCTGGGGGGGGATGGCAATCAGCCCCAGCATTTT.

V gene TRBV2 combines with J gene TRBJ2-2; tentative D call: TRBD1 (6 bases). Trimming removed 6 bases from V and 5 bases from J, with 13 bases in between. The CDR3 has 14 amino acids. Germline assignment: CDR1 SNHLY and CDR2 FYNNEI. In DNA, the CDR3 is TGTGCCAGCAGGAGGACAGATAAAACCGGGGAGCTGTTTTTT. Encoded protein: CASRRTDKTGELFF.

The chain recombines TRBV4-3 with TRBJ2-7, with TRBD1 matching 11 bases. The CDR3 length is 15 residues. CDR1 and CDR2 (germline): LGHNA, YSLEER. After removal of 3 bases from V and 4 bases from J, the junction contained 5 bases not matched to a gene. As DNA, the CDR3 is TGCGCCAGCAGCCAGGAGGGGACAGGGGGTTACGAGCAGTACTTC. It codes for CASSQEGTGGYEQYF.

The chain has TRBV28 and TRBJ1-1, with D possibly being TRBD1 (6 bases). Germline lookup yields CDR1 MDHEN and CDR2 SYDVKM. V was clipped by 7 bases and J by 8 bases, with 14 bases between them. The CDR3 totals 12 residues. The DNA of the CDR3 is TGTGCCAGCAATTGGGGGGGCGCGGAAGCTTTCTTT. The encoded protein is CASNWGGAEAFF.

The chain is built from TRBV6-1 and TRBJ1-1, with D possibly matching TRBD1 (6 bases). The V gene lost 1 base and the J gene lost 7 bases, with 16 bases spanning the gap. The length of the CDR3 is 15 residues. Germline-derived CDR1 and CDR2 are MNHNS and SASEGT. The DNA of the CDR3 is TGTGCCAGCAGTGAAGTTGTTGCGGGGGCGGGTGAAGCTTTCTTT. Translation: CASSEVVAGAGEAFF.

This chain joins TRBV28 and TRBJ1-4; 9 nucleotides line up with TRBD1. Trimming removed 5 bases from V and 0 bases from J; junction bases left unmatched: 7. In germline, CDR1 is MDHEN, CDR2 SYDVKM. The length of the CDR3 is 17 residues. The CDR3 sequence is CASSKPGQGATNEKLFF. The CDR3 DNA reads TGTGCCAGCAGTAAACCGGGACAGGGTGCAACTAATGAAAAACTGTTTTTT. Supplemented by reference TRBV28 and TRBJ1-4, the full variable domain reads DVKVTQSSRYLVKRTGEKVFLECVQDMDHENMFWYRQDPGLGLRLIYFSYDVKMKEKGDIPEGYSVSREKKERFSLILESASTNQTSMYLCASSKPGQGATNEKLFFGSGTQLSVL.

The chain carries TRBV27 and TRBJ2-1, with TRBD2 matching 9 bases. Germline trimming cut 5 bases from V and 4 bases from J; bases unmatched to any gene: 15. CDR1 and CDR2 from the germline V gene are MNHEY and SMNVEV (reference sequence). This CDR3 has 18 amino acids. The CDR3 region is CASSAPAYLAGLYNEQFF. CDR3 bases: TGTGCCAGCAGTGCCCCCGCATACCTAGCGGGATTATACAATGAGCAGTTCTTC.

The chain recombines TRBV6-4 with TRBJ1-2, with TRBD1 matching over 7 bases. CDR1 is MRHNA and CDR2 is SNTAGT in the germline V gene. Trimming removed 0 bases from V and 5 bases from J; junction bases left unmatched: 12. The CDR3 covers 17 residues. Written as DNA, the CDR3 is TGTGCCAGCAGTGACTCGGACTCACAGGGGCAGCTTTATGGCTACACCTTC. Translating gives CASSDSDSQGQLYGYTF.

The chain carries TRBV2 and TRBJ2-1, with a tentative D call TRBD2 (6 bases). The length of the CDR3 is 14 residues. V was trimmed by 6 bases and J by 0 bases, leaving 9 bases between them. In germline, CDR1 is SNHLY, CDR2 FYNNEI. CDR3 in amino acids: CASSPGDSYNEQFF. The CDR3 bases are TGTGCCAGCAGCCCGGGGGACTCCTACAATGAGCAGTTCTTC.

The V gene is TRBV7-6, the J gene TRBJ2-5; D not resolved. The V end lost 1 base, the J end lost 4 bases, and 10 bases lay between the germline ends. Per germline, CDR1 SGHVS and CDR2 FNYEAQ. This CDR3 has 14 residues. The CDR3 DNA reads TGTGCCAGCAGCTTAGAGGCAAGAGGAGAGACCCAGTACTTC. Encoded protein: CASSLEARGETQYF. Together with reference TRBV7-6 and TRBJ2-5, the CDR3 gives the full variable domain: GAGVSQSPRYKVTKRGQDVALRCDPISGHVSLYWYRQALGQGPEFLTYFNYEAQQDKSGLPNDRFSAERPEGSISTLTIQRTEQRDSAMYRCASSLEARGETQYFGPGTRLLVL.

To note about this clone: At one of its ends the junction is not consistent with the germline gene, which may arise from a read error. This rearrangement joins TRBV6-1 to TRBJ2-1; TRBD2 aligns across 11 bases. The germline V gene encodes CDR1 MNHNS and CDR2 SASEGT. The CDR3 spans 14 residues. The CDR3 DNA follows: TGTACCAGCAGTGCCCGTCTCCTAGCGGGGGGAGAGTTCTTC. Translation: CTSSARLLAGGEFF.